The next 26 T cell receptor beta chains were all read from a single sample in a study of tumor T cells in aggressive B-cell lymphoma. The method was immunoSEQ multiplex PCR; TCRdb's version includes in-frame clones alone and lacks a portion of them. The table lists some 1,300 clones, around 86% of them singletons, with 12% in the top ten. The specimen was tumor tissue. The receptors were sampled from an adult with diffuse large B cell lymphoma.

The chain couples TRBV11-3 to TRBJ2-1, with 8 nucleotides matching TRBD1. Germline loops: CDR1 SGHNT, CDR2 YENEEA. The CDR3 runs to 13 residues. V shed 9 bases and J 7 bases; nucleotides not matched to a gene: 8. The CDR3 is CASTQGANNEQFF. The CDR3, as DNA: TGTGCCAGTACCCAGGGGGCGAATAATGAGCAGTTCTTC.

V and J are TRBV29-1 and TRBJ1-1, with 7 positions matching TRBD1. The V and J ends lost 7 bases and 6 bases, in that order; junction bases with no gene match: 8. The germline gives CDR1 SQVTM, CDR2 ANQGSEA. The CDR3 runs 12 residues. The CDR3 nucleotides read TGCAGCGGGGGGGACAGATCCTCTGAAGCTTTCTTT. Amino acid sequence: CSGGDRSSEAFF.

This chain connects TRBV18 to TRBJ1-6; D is ambiguous. V was cut by 5 bases and J by 7 bases, with 18 bases left in between. The CDR3 loop spans 16 amino acids. Germline V gene sequence: CDR1 KGHSH, CDR2 LQKENI. For the CDR3, the DNA is TGTGCCAGCTCATCGAATAGGCGGGAGACAAATTCACCCCTCCACTTT. Translating gives CASSSNRRETNSPLHF.

The chain is built from TRBV5-4 and TRBJ2-6; a possible D gene is TRBD2 (5 bases). The CDR3 sequence is 15 residues long. CDR1 SGHNT and CDR2 YYREEE come from the germline V gene (reference sequence). V was trimmed by 0 bases and J by 4 bases, leaving 8 bases between them. This CDR3 is CASSLAGVGANVLTF. CDR3 DNA: TGTGCCAGCAGCTTGGCCGGGGTGGGGGCCAACGTCCTGACTTTC.

To note about this clone: One end of the junction does not line up with germline, which may come from a read error. J is TRBJ1-2 and V is TRBV27, with TRBD1 as a possible D gene (5 bases). This CDR3 region has 15 residues. Germline V gene data show CDR1 as MNHEY and CDR2 as SMNVEV (reference sequence). CDR3 coding DNA: TGTGTCAGCAGTTTAAAGTTTTCAGGGAACTATGGCTACACCTTC. Residues: CVSSLKFSGNYGYTF.

A single count supports this clone. The chain combines TRBV30 with TRBJ2-5; possible D gene TRBD2, 5 bases. Gene TRBJ2-7 matches the end of the DNA better, so the J call may be wrong. Germline V gene data show CDR1 as GTSNPN and CDR2 as SVGIG (reference sequence). This CDR3 has 11 amino acids. Written as DNA, the CDR3 is TGTGCCTGGAAAATCGGAGGCGAGCAGTACTTC. Translated: CAWKIGGEQYF.

This clone was observed a single time. V is TRBV7-8 and J is TRBJ2-7; 7 nucleotides align to TRBD1. CDR1 and CDR2 from the germline V gene are SGHVS and FQNEAQ. This CDR3 is built from 16 residues. V lost 2 bases and J lost 4; bases outside the gene matches: 11. In nucleotides, the CDR3 is TGTGCCAGCAGCTTATCCAATCCGGACAGGACGTACGAGCAGTACTTC. As protein: CASSLSNPDRTYEQYF.

The J gene is TRBJ2-7, the V gene TRBV30, with D tentatively TRBD1 (7 bases). CDR1 and CDR2 from the germline V gene are GTSNPN and SVGIG (reference sequence). This CDR3 region has 12 residues. V was shortened by 7 bases and J by 5 bases, with 15 bases between the two germline ends. The CDR3 region is CASRGGGNEQYF. The CDR3, as DNA: TGTGCCTCGCGAGGGGGCGGGAACGAGCAGTACTTC.

This chain joins TRBV7-3 and TRBJ2-5; D is ambiguous. CDR3 size: 13 residues. Trimming left V 3 bases short and J 3 bases short, with 8 bases between. Germline V lookup: CDR1 SGHTA, CDR2 FQGTGA. CDR3 in DNA: TGTGCCAGCAGCTTGAGTGCGAAAGAGACCCAGTACTTC. It is translated as CASSLSAKETQYF.

The count of this clone is one. The chain employs TRBV29-1 and TRBJ2-6; the D is unclear. Germline loops: CDR1 SQVTM, CDR2 ANQGSEA. Trimming left V 4 bases short and J 0 bases short, with 4 bases between. The CDR3 is 13 residues long. CDR3 coding DNA: TGCAGCGTTGCTTACTCTGGGGCCAACGTCCTGACTTTC. This encodes CSVAYSGANVLTF.

The chain couples TRBV4-1 to TRBJ2-1, with 10 nucleotides matching TRBD2. Germline values: CDR1 MGHRA, CDR2 YSYEKL. The CDR3 covers 17 residues. The J segment lost 0 bases and the V segment lost 6 bases, leaving 8 bases of the junction unmatched. The CDR3 spells CASRPGLAETSYNEQFF. DNA of the CDR3: TGCGCCAGCAGACCCGGACTAGCGGAGACCTCCTACAATGAGCAGTTCTTC.

This clone was recorded a few times. V and J are TRBV30 and TRBJ1-5, with 8 bases fitting TRBD1. The V gene end was trimmed by 1 base and the J gene end by 6 bases; junction bases not matched to a gene: 8. The CDR3 runs to 15 residues. The germline gives CDR1 GTSNPN, CDR2 SVGIG (reference sequence). The CDR3 spells CAWSEDRGAGQPQHF. The CDR3 DNA is TGTGCCTGGAGTGAAGACAGGGGCGCGGGTCAGCCCCAGCATTTT.

The rearrangement joins TRBV19 to TRBJ1-2; weak D call: TRBD1 (5 bases). CDR1 is LNHDA and CDR2 is SQIVND in the germline V gene (reference sequence). With 6 bases removed from V and 2 bases from J, the gap between germline ends came to 10 bases. This CDR3 spans 13 amino acids. CDR3 residues: CASSVTVNYGYTF. CDR3 nucleotides: TGTGCCAGTAGCGTGACAGTGAACTATGGCTACACCTTC. The full variable domain, in which reference TRBV19 and TRBJ1-2 provide the parts outside the CDR3, is DGGITQSPKYLFRKEGQNVTLSCEQNLNHDAMYWYRQDPGQGLRLIYYSQIVNDFQKGDIAEGYSVSREKKESFPLTVTSAQKNPTAFYLCASSVTVNYGYTFGSGTRLTVV.

The V and J genes are TRBV10-3 and TRBJ2-2, with TRBD1 matching over 9 bases. V was clipped by 4 bases and J by 3 bases; unmatched bases: 9. There are 17 residues in the CDR3. The germline gives CDR1 ENHRY, CDR2 SYGVKD. This CDR3 reads CAISGDRVSADTGELFF. The CDR3 coding sequence is TGTGCCATCAGTGGGGACAGGGTATCCGCCGACACCGGGGAGCTGTTTTTT.

The chain couples TRBV6-6 to TRBJ1-5; TRBD1 is a possible D gene (6 bases). Per germline, CDR1 MNHNY and CDR2 SVGAGI (reference sequence). V was shortened by 8 bases and J by 8 bases, with 16 bases between the two germline ends. The CDR3 has 13 amino acids. CDR3 sequence reads: CASGDRSEKPQHF. The CDR3 coding sequence is TGTGCCAGCGGTGACAGGTCTGAAAAGCCCCAGCATTTT.

The chain uses TRBV19 and TRBJ1-1; the D is unclear. Between the trimmed V and J ends, which lost 1 base and 8 bases, there was a span of 5 bases. The CDR3 contains 11 residues. Germline V gene lookup returns CDR1 LNHDA and CDR2 SQIVND (reference sequence). The CDR3 is CASSIAGEAFF. The DNA for the CDR3 is TGTGCCAGTAGTATAGCGGGGGAAGCTTTCTTT.

This clone was seen only a few times. The rearrangement uses TRBV5-1 and TRBJ2-2; D may be TRBD1 (5 bases). CDR3 length: 16 amino acids. Trimming took 4 bases from V and 7 from J, leaving 20 bases between them. Germline assignment: CDR1 SGHRS and CDR2 YFSETQ. CDR3 coding DNA: TGCGCCAGCAGCCCGGCTGTATCAGGGTCGGTCGGGGAGCTGTTTTTT. It specifies CASSPAVSGSVGELFF.

J is TRBJ2-7 and V is TRBV6-5, with D maybe TRBD1 (6 bases). This CDR3 spans 13 amino acids. Germline loops: CDR1 MNHEY, CDR2 SVGAGI. V lost 6 bases to trimming and J lost 5 bases, with 14 bases between them. This CDR3 reads CASRPKGVHEQYF. The DNA for the CDR3 is TGTGCCAGCAGGCCTAAGGGGGTCCACGAGCAGTACTTC.

V and J are TRBV28 and TRBJ2-2, with D possibly matching TRBD2 (7 bases). Deletions cut 7 bases from V and 5 bases from J, with 26 bases between. The CDR3 runs to 18 residues. CDR1 is MDHEN and CDR2 is SYDVKM in the germline V gene. CDR3 residues: CASNLSGSGGYGTGELFF. For the CDR3, the DNA is TGTGCCAGCAACCTCTCTGGGTCGGGGGGCTACGGTACCGGGGAGCTGTTTTTT.

This chain links TRBV4-1 with TRBJ2-5; D gene ambiguous. The end of the DNA is better explained by TRBJ2-7, so the J call may be wrong. The CDR3 sequence is 12 residues long. Per germline, CDR1 MGHRA and CDR2 YSYEKL. CDR3 loop: CASSHGSSEQYF. Written as DNA, the CDR3 is TGCGCCAGCAGCCACGGATCTAGCGAGCAGTACTTC.

The rearrangement links TRBV11-2 to TRBJ2-2; 15 bases map to TRBD2. Germline V gene data show CDR1 as SGHAT and CDR2 as FQNNGV. The CDR3 covers 18 residues. V lost 3 bases to trimming and J lost 5 bases; unmatched junction nucleotides: 7. This CDR3 is CASSFGLAGGPGTGELFF. CDR3 DNA sequence: TGTGCCAGCAGCTTTGGACTAGCGGGAGGGCCGGGGACCGGGGAGCTGTTTTTT.

The V call is TRBV6-5, the J call TRBJ2-7; D not resolved. CDR3 length: 12 residues. The germline V gene encodes CDR1 MNHEY and CDR2 SVGAGI. Trimming took 4 bases from V and 3 from J, leaving 7 bases between them. The CDR3 DNA follows: TGTGCCAGCAGTTCATACTACTACGAGCAGTACGTC. This codes for CASSSYYYEQYV.

The chain recombines TRBV11-2 with TRBJ2-1; 10 nucleotides agree with TRBD1. The CDR3 is 15 residues long. Germline loops: CDR1 SGHAT, CDR2 FQNNGV. V shed 3 bases and J 8 bases; nucleotides not matched to a gene: 7. The CDR3 is CASSFRDRGIDEQFF. The CDR3 DNA is TGTGCCAGCAGCTTCCGGGACAGGGGTATCGATGAGCAGTTCTTC.

This chain joins TRBV6-5 and TRBJ1-6; TRBD1 matches at 8 bases. Germline CDR1 and CDR2: MNHEY and SVGAGI. J was trimmed by 10 bases and V by 6 bases; bases with no gene match: 8. The CDR3 is made up of 14 amino acids. The CDR3 sequence is CASRPTGGFSPLHF. In DNA, the CDR3 is TGTGCCAGCAGACCCACAGGGGGATTCTCACCCCTCCACTTT.

The chain carries TRBV7-2 and TRBJ2-1, with 12 bases fitting TRBD2. CDR1 is SGHTA and CDR2 is FQGNSA in the germline V gene. Germline trimming cut 8 bases from V and 8 bases from J; bases unmatched to any gene: 10. This CDR3 region has 15 residues. CDR3 amino acids: CASQQLAGGFHEQFF. Written as DNA, the CDR3 is TGTGCCAGCCAACAACTAGCGGGAGGTTTCCATGAGCAGTTCTTC.

V usage is TRBV11-2 and J usage is TRBJ2-7, with TRBD2 matching over 13 bases. Germline CDR1 reads SGHAT; CDR2 reads FQNNGV. CDR3 size: 15 residues. V trimming: 6 bases; J trimming: 3 bases; junction bases outside the gene matches: 5. Here the CDR3 reads CASSHWTSGSYEQYF. CDR3 in DNA: TGTGCCAGCAGTCATTGGACTAGCGGGAGCTACGAGCAGTACTTC.